The 20 T cell receptor beta chains below all came from one sample that was sequenced in a study of CD8 T cells in Susac syndrome. The RNA, about 0.45 to 1 ug, was put through reverse transcription using random hexamers. In TCRdb, the immunoSEQ multiplex PCR reads were re-called with MiXCR into one record per CDR3 protein. The sample has more than 120,000 distinct CDR3 sequences; approximately 94% are singletons. Sequencing was carried out using CD4+ T cells from PBMCs. These TCRs come from a human donor in good health.

The chain recombines TRBV3-1 with TRBJ1-4, with 8 bases aligning to TRBD1. The CDR3 extends over 14 amino acids. The V and J ends lost 4 bases and 8 bases, in that order; junction bases with no gene match: 6. Germline loops: CDR1 LGHDT, CDR2 YNNKEL (reference sequence). CDR3 DNA: TGTGCCAGCAGCCCGGACAGGGCTGGGGAAAAACTGTTTTTT. Translated, it gives CASSPDRAGEKLFF.

This clonotype was found once. The J gene is TRBJ2-1, the V gene TRBV7-2; D possibly uses TRBD1 or TRBD2 (6 bases each). V was cut by 5 bases and J by 4 bases, with 15 bases left in between. This CDR3 is 15 amino acids long. Germline V gene lookup returns CDR1 SGHTA and CDR2 FQGNSA. This chain's CDR3 is CASSQGGTHYNEQFF. CDR3 nucleotides: TGTGCCAGCAGCCAAGGGGGGACGCATTACAATGAGCAGTTCTTC. The whole variable domain, remainder taken from reference TRBV7-2 and TRBJ2-1, is GAGVSQSPSNKVTEKGKDVELRCDPISGHTALYWYRQSLGQGLEFLIYFQGNSAPDKSGLPSDRFSAERTGGSVSTLTIQRTQQEDSAVYLCASSQGGTHYNEQFFGPGTRLTVL.

The chain has TRBV30 and TRBJ1-2; D perhaps matches TRBD1 (6 bases). The CDR3 runs to 14 residues. The germline V gene encodes CDR1 GTSNPN and CDR2 SVGIG (reference sequence). Between the trimmed V and J ends, which lost 2 bases and 8 bases, there was a span of 18 bases. In DNA form, the CDR3 reads TGTGCCTGGAGTCCCCACCGGGGGCTAGGAGGCTACACCTTC. Protein sequence: CAWSPHRGLGGYTF.

The chain employs TRBV27 and TRBJ2-3; the D gene is possibly TRBD2 (6 bases). The CDR3 runs to 14 residues. Trimming removed 0 bases from V and 6 bases from J, with 10 bases in between. Germline-derived CDR1 and CDR2 are MNHEY and SMNVEV (reference sequence). The CDR3 sequence is CASSLSWDSDTQYF. The CDR3 DNA reads as TGTGCCAGCAGTTTATCGTGGGACTCCGATACGCAGTATTTT.

This chain links TRBV2 with TRBJ2-5; 10 nucleotides align to TRBD1. Trimming removed 5 bases from V and 4 bases from J; junction bases left unmatched: 4. This CDR3 has 14 amino acids. Germline CDR1 is SNHLY and CDR2 is FYNNEI. In DNA form, the CDR3 reads TGTGCCAGCAGTCGACAGGGGGCGGGAGAGACCCAGTACTTC. It yields the protein CASSRQGAGETQYF.

In its sample, this clonotype was seen once. The CDR3 loop reads CASSLQRVVTDTQYF. In DNA, the CDR3 is TGTGCCAGCAGCTTACAGCGGGTAGTCACAGATACGCAGTATTTT. This sequence joins TRBV7-9 and TRBJ2-3, with a tentative D call TRBD2 (6 bases). Germline CDR1 is SEHNR and CDR2 is FQNEAQ (reference sequence). Trimming stripped 2 bases from V and 2 bases from J, with 11 bases between. This CDR3 comprises 15 residues. Based on the CDR3 plus reference TRBV7-9 and TRBJ2-3, the full variable domain is DTGVSQNPRHKITKRGQNVTFRCDPISEHNRLYWYRQTLGQGPEFLTYFQNEAQLEKSRLLSDRFSAERPKGSFSTLEIQRTEQGDSAMYLCASSLQRVVTDTQYFGPGTRLTVL.

This chain connects TRBV11-1 to TRBJ1-1; possibly TRBD1 for D (5 bases). V shed 4 bases and J shed 1 base, with 10 bases lying between them. Germline V gene data show CDR1 as SGHAT and CDR2 as FQDESV (reference sequence). The CDR3 is 14 residues long. The CDR3 bases are TGTGCCAGCAGCTACGGGACGGCGAACACTGAAGCTTTCTTT. This codes for CASSYGTANTEAFF.

The chain joins TRBV27 to TRBJ1-1; D possibly corresponds to TRBD1 (5 bases). Germline V gives CDR1 MNHEY, CDR2 SMNVEV (reference sequence). V was pared by 5 bases and J by 13 bases, with 20 bases between. The CDR3 loop spans 13 amino acids. The CDR3 loop reads CASSQRGYRRLFF. The DNA for the CDR3 is TGTGCCAGCAGTCAAAGGGGTTATCGGCGGCTTTTCTTT.

The chain is built from TRBV7-9 and TRBJ2-1, with 13 bases that match TRBD2. J gave up 7 bases and V 4 bases, and 4 bases lay outside the gene matches. Germline loops: CDR1 SEHNR, CDR2 FQNEAQ (reference sequence). This CDR3 is built from 15 residues. The DNA for the CDR3 is TGTGCCAGCAGCTCCGGGACTAGCGGGATGAATGAGCAGTTCTTC. Its translation is CASSSGTSGMNEQFF. The full variable domain, rest sourced from reference TRBV7-9 and TRBJ2-1, is DTGVSQNPRHKITKRGQNVTFRCDPISEHNRLYWYRQTLGQGPEFLTYFQNEAQLEKSRLLSDRFSAERPKGSFSTLEIQRTEQGDSAMYLCASSSGTSGMNEQFFGPGTRLTVL.

The chain uses TRBV6-1 and TRBJ2-1; a possible D gene is TRBD1 (5 bases). Trimming cost V 3 bases and J 6 bases, with 15 bases left between them. The CDR3 has 15 residues. CDR1 and CDR2 from the germline V gene are MNHNS and SASEGT. CDR3 sequence reads: CASSETVLLGNEQFF. The CDR3 bases are TGTGCCAGCAGTGAGACAGTTCTTTTGGGCAATGAGCAGTTCTTC.

The chain has TRBV30 and TRBJ1-2, with D unclear. This CDR3 is 11 amino acids long. Trimming pared 2 bases from V and 6 bases from J, leaving 7 bases between. Per the germline V gene, CDR1 is GTSNPN and CDR2 is SVGIG (reference sequence). As DNA, the CDR3 is TGTGCCTGGAGTCACCGCGATGGCTACACCTTC. Protein sequence: CAWSHRDGYTF.

This chain links TRBV30 with TRBJ2-7; no definite D call. V was pared by 0 bases and J by 3 bases, with 9 bases between. The germline gives CDR1 GTSNPN, CDR2 SVGIG (reference sequence). CDR3 length equals 13 residues. This chain's CDR3 is CAWSVSRNYEQYF. As DNA, the CDR3 is TGTGCCTGGAGTGTTAGCAGAAACTACGAGCAGTACTTC.

The rearrangement joins TRBV30 to TRBJ2-6; D is tentatively TRBD1 or TRBD2 (5 bases each). The germline CDR1 and CDR2 sequences are GTSNPN and SVGIG (reference sequence). The CDR3 has 17 amino acids. V lost 4 bases to trimming and J lost 1 base, with 17 bases between them. CDR3 coding DNA: TGTGCCTGGATCCCTGACTCCGGGACGTCTGGGGCCAACGTCCTGACTTTC. Translating gives CAWIPDSGTSGANVLTF.

The chain recombines TRBV10-2 with TRBJ2-2; 7 nucleotides agree with TRBD2. Germline CDR1 and CDR2: WSHSY and SAAADI. This CDR3 has 15 residues. J gave up 2 bases and V 8 bases, and 8 bases lay outside the gene matches. The CDR3 region is CASEESGLNTGELFF. The DNA for the CDR3 is TGCGCCAGCGAAGAATCGGGACTAAACACCGGGGAGCTGTTTTTT.

This chain connects TRBV19 to TRBJ1-5; 8 bases map to TRBD1. The CDR3 has 13 residues. CDR1 is LNHDA and CDR2 is SQIVND in the germline V gene (reference sequence). Germline trimming cut 5 bases from V and 5 bases from J; bases unmatched to any gene: 2. The CDR3 DNA reads as TGTGCCAGTAGTGAACAGGGGGATCAGCCCCAGCATTTT. This gives the protein CASSEQGDQPQHF.

The gene calls are TRBV12-3 or TRBV12-4 and TRBJ1-1, with 7 bases fitting TRBD1. The CDR3 is 12 residues long. V lost 4 bases to trimming and J lost 6 bases; unmatched junction nucleotides: 2. CDR3 nucleotide sequence: TGTGCCAGCAGTTCCCAGGGGGCTGAAGCTTTCTTT. This codes for CASSSQGAEAFF.

CDR3 sequence: CASSHRTVNTEAFF. In DNA, the CDR3 is TGTGCCAGCAGCCACCGGACAGTGAACACTGAAGCTTTCTTT. This chain joins TRBV3-1 and TRBJ1-1; possible D gene TRBD1, 6 bases. Germline CDR1 LGHDT, CDR2 YNNKEL (reference sequence). The CDR3 extends over 14 amino acids. Trimming shortened V by 3 bases and J by 0 bases, and 8 bases separated the two germline ends.

The chain employs TRBV2 and TRBJ2-7; 9 nucleotides match TRBD2. Trimming cost V 4 bases and J 6 bases; bases outside gene matches: 10. Germline V gives CDR1 SNHLY, CDR2 FYNNEI. The CDR3 sequence is 15 residues long. The CDR3: CASSGPGGRAAEQYF. The DNA of the CDR3 is TGTGCCAGCAGTGGGCCAGGCGGGAGGGCCGCCGAGCAGTACTTC.

The rearrangement joins TRBV2 to TRBJ1-1; D is unresolved. CDR1 SNHLY and CDR2 FYNNEI come from the germline V gene. V lost 7 bases and J 0 bases, leaving 6 bases between the germline ends. The CDR3 has 12 amino acids. CDR3 in DNA: TGTGCCAGCACAGAGATGAACACTGAAGCTTTCTTT. Amino acids: CASTEMNTEAFF. The full variable domain, with the rest looked up from reference TRBV2 and TRBJ1-1, is EPEVTQTPSHQVTQMGQEVILRCVPISNHLYFYWYRQILGQKVEFLVSFYNNEISEKSEIFDDQFSVERPDGSNFTLKIRSTKLEDSAMYFCASTEMNTEAFFGQGTRLTVV.

This clonotype was seen a single time. The V call is TRBV30, the J call TRBJ1-1; TRBD1 matches at 7 bases. CDR3 size: 15 residues. Trimming at V came to 2 bases and at J to 5 bases, leaving 11 bases not matched to a gene. Germline V lookup: CDR1 GTSNPN, CDR2 SVGIG (reference sequence). DNA for the CDR3: TGTGCCTGGAGTTATCCGGGGACAGTAAGAACTGAAGCTTTCTTT. Amino acid sequence: CAWSYPGTVRTEAFF.